This is a list of T cell receptor beta chains from one sample in a study of STAT3 mutations in large granular lymphocyte leukemia. The table came from immunoSEQ multiplex PCR; TCRdb's copy has only in-frame clones and leaves some out. The table has around 13,000 clones, 90% seen once. The sample consisted of peripheral blood mononuclear cells. The receptors derive from a man between 40 and 49 years old with T-cell large granular lymphocyte leukemia. Some clones in this sample may be carry-over from other donors' samples. Both conserved end residues are part of each CDR3. Each record gives: J gene, V gene, D gene, clone size, CDR3 protein, CDR3 DNA. A D gene is named only where the DNA matches it firmly. Clone size is stated in some rows and not others, as once, few, many or a class when expanded.

J: TRBJ2-1; V: TRBV6-5; D: NA; size: NA; CDR3: CASSYSGRSYNEQFF; DNA: TGTGCCAGCAGTTACTCGGGACGAAGCTACAATGAGCAGTTCTTC
J: TRBJ1-1; V: TRBV10-3; D: TRBD1; size: NA; CDR3: CAISESGTAVVEAFF; DNA: TGTGCCATCAGTGAGTCGGGGACAGCGGTGGTTGAAGCTTTCTTT
J: TRBJ1-5; V: TRBV6-6; D: TRBD1; size: NA; CDR3: CASRSTGEGQPQHF; DNA: TGTGCCAGCAGGTCAACAGGGGAAGGTCAGCCCCAGCATTTT
J: TRBJ2-4; V: TRBV7-3; D: NA; size: NA; CDR3: CASSLDKGNIQYF; DNA: TGTGCCAGCAGCTTAGATAAGGGGAACATTCAGTACTTC
J: TRBJ1-2; V: TRBV28; D: TRBD1; size: NA; CDR3: CASSLPGQGASSGYTF; DNA: TGTGCCAGCAGTCTTCCGGGACAGGGGGCGTCGAGTGGCTACACCTTC
J: TRBJ2-3; V: TRBV6-5; D: NA; size: NA; CDR3: CASSLQGWSTDTQYF; DNA: TGTGCCAGCAGTCTACAGGGATGGAGCACAGATACGCAGTATTTT
J: TRBJ1-4; V: TRBV27; D: NA; size: NA; CDR3: CASSFGATSTNEKLFF; DNA: TGTGCCAGCAGCTTTGGGGCCACATCGACTAATGAAAAACTGTTTTTT
J: TRBJ2-6; V: TRBV27; D: NA; size: NA; CDR3: CASSGVPWGANVLTF; DNA: TGTGCCAGCAGTGGGGTCCCATGGGGGGCCAACGTCCTGACTTTC
J: TRBJ2-5; V: TRBV5-1; D: NA; size: NA; CDR3: CASSYTGSQETQYF; DNA: TGCGCCAGCAGCTACACCGGGTCCCAAGAGACCCAGTACTTC
J: TRBJ2-7; V: TRBV28; D: NA; size: NA; CDR3: CASSTPEYEQYF; DNA: TGTGCCAGCAGTACACCCGAATACGAGCAGTACTTC
J: TRBJ1-2; V: TRBV5-6; D: NA; size: NA; CDR3: CASSPRPERLFNYGYTF; DNA: TGTGCCAGCAGCCCGCGCCCCGAAAGGCTTTTTAACTATGGCTACACCTTC
J: TRBJ1-5; V: TRBV11-2; D: NA; size: NA; CDR3: CASSLGARENQPQHF; DNA: TGTGCCAGCAGCTTAGGGGCAAGAGAGAATCAGCCCCAGCATTTT
J: TRBJ1-2; V: TRBV6-1; D: NA; size: NA; CDR3: CASSERVTGYTF; DNA: TGTGCCAGCAGTGAAAGGGTGACTGGCTACACCTTC
J: TRBJ1-1; V: TRBV18; D: NA; size: NA; CDR3: CASSPVQGEMTEAFF; DNA: TGTGCCAGCTCACCAGTACAGGGAGAAATGACTGAAGCTTTCTTT
J: TRBJ2-7; V: TRBV2; D: TRBD1; size: NA; CDR3: CASRIGQAYEQYF; DNA: TGTGCCAGCCGGATTGGACAGGCCTACGAGCAGTACTTC
J: TRBJ1-5; V: TRBV19; D: NA; size: NA; CDR3: CASSISRGQFLRGPQHF; DNA: TGTGCCAGTAGTATATCCCGAGGACAATTTCTAAGAGGGCCCCAGCATTTT
J: TRBJ1-1; V: TRBV30; D: NA; size: NA; CDR3: CAWMSSPNTEAFF; DNA: TGTGCCTGGATGTCGAGCCCGAACACTGAAGCTTTCTTT
J: TRBJ2-5; V: TRBV7-9; D: NA; size: NA; CDR3: CASSPVGEEETQYF; DNA: TGTGCCAGCAGCCCCGTGGGGGAGGAAGAGACCCAGTACTTC
J: TRBJ2-7; V: TRBV6-5; D: NA; size: NA; CDR3: CASSYSTLQGTQYF; DNA: TGTGCCAGCAGTTACTCGACACTACAGGGGACTCAGTACTTC
J: TRBJ2-5; V: TRBV25-1; D: NA; size: NA; CDR3: CASSELGSQVQETQYF; DNA: TGTGCCAGCAGTGAATTGGGATCACAGGTCCAAGAGACCCAGTACTTC
J: TRBJ1-2; V: TRBV5-1; D: NA; size: NA; CDR3: CASRVGADGYTF; DNA: TGCGCCAGCAGGGTAGGGGCCGATGGCTACACCTTC
J: TRBJ2-2; V: TRBV4-3; D: TRBD1; size: NA; CDR3: CASSQDRGGTGELFF; DNA: TGCGCCAGCAGCCAGGACAGGGGCGGGACCGGGGAGCTGTTTTTT
J: TRBJ1-5; V: TRBV19; D: NA; size: NA; CDR3: CASSIVEYSNQPQHF; DNA: TGTGCCAGTAGTATAGTTGAGTATAGCAATCAGCCCCAGCATTTT
J: TRBJ1-1; V: TRBV25-1; D: NA; size: NA; CDR3: CASSDLLGAFF; DNA: TGTGCCAGCAGTGATCTCTTGGGGGCTTTCTTT
J: TRBJ2-3; V: TRBV7-3; D: NA; size: NA; CDR3: CASSTLGQRDTQYF; DNA: TGTGCCAGCAGCACCCTGGGGCAACGGGATACGCAGTATTTT
J: TRBJ1-1; V: TRBV10-3; D: NA; size: NA; CDR3: CAILAGPNTEAFF; DNA: TGTGCCATCCTAGCGGGTCCGAACACTGAAGCTTTCTTT
J: TRBJ1-5; V: TRBV6-6; D: NA; size: few; CDR3: CASTSSGPNQPQHF; DNA: TGTGCCAGCACCTCATCAGGGCCGAATCAGCCCCAGCATTTT
J: TRBJ1-1; V: TRBV7-9; D: NA; size: once; CDR3: CASSLFGVDEAFF; DNA: TGTGCCAGCAGCTTATTCGGCGTCGATGAAGCTTTCTTT